This TCR beta chain was observed in a study of OX40 agonist ivuxolimab in advanced cancers. Comments on this clone: The antigen is unknown.

Sequencing used immunoSEQ multiplex PCR; TCRdb keeps in-frame clones, though not all of them. The profile shows about 61,000 clones, about 92% of them singletons. Germline values: CDR1 MNHEY, CDR2 SVGAGI. V gave up 7 bases and J gave up 10 bases; unmatched junction bases: 4. CDR3 length: 13 residues. Findings and caveats of the study: Normalized T-cell clonal expansion was also low in a subset of nonresponders.

This chain links TRBV6-5 with TRBJ2-1; 13 bases are a match to TRBD2. The sequence was collected from an adult with an advanced solid tumor such as melanoma, head and neck, liver or kidney cancer. Sequenced material: CD4+ or CD8+ T cells sorted from blood, taken in a trial of the OX40 agonist ivuxolimab. For the CDR3, the DNA is TGTGCCAGCAAGGGACTAGCGGGGAACGAGCAGTTCTTC. It specifies CASKGLAGNEQFF.